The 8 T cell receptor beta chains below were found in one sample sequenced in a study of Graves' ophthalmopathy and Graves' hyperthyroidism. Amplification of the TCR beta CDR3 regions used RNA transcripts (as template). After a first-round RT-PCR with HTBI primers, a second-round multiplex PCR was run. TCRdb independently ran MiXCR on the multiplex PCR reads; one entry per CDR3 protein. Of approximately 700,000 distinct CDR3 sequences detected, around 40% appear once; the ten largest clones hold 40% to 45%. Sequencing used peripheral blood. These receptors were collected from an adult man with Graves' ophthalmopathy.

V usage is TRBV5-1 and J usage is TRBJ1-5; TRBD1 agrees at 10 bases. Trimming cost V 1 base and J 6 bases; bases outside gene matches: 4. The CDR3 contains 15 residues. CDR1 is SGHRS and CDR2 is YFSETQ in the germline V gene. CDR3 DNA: TGCGCCAGCAGCTTGCGGGGGGACAGGGGTCAGCCCCAGCATTTT. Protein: CASSLRGDRGQPQHF.

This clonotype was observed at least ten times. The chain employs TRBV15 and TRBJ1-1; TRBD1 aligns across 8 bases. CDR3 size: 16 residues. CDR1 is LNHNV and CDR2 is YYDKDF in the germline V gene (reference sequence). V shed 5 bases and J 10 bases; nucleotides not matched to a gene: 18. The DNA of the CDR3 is TGTGCCACCAGCCGCGGCAGGACAGGGACTACCTCCCCAGCTTTCTTT. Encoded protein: CATSRGRTGTTSPAFF.

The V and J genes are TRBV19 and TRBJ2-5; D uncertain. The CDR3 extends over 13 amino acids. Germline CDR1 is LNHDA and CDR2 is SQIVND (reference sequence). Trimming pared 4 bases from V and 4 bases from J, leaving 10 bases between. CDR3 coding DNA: TGTGCCAGTAGTAAAGGTTTCGGAGAGACCCAGTACTTC. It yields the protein CASSKGFGETQYF.

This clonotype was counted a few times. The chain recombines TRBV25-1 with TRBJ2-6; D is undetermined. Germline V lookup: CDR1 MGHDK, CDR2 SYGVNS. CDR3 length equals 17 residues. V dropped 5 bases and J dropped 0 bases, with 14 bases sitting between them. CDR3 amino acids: CASSFRVGRSGANVLTF. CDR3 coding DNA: TGTGCCAGCAGTTTCCGGGTCGGGCGCTCTGGGGCCAACGTCCTGACTTTC.

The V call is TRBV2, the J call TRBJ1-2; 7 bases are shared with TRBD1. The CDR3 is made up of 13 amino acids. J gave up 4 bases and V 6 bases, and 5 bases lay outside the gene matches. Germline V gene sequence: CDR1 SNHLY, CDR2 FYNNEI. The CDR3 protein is CASSTGQPYGYTF. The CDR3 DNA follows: TGTGCCAGCAGCACGGGACAGCCCTATGGCTACACCTTC.

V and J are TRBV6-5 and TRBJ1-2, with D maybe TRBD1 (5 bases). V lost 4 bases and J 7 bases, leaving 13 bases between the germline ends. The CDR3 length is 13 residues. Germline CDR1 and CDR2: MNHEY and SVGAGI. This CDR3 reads CASSSRGGLGYTF. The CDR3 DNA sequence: TGTGCCAGCAGTTCCCGGGGCGGACTTGGCTACACCTTC.

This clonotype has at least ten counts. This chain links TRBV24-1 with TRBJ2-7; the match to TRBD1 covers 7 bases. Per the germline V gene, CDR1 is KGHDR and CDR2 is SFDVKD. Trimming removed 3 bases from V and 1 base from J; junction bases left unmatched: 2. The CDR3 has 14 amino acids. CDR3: CATSDRDRSYEQYF. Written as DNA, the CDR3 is TGTGCCACCAGTGATCGGGACAGATCCTACGAGCAGTACTTC.

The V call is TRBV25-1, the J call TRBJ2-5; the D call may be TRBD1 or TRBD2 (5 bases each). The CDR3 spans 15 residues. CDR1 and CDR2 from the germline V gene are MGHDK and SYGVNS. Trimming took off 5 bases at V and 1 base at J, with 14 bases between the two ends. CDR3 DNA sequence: TGTGCCAGCAGTTTAGGTAGGGACGGCCAAGAGACCCAGTACTTC. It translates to CASSLGRDGQETQYF.